Presented here are 21 T cell receptor beta chains from one specimen sequenced in a study of blood T cell repertoires in COVID-19. Sequencing used immunoSEQ multiplex PCR; TCRdb keeps in-frame clones, though not all of them. Of about 49,000 clones listed, approximately 87% are singletons. The specimen was peripheral blood. The source is a woman older than 75 with COVID-19, enrolled during active disease.

This chain joins TRBV18 and TRBJ2-7, with 11 positions matching TRBD2. Trimming cost V 5 bases and J 1 base; bases outside gene matches: 4. Germline V lookup: CDR1 KGHSH, CDR2 LQKENI. CDR3 size: 15 residues. The CDR3, as DNA: TGTGCCAGCTCAGTCGGGACTAGCGGATCCTACGAGCAGTACTTC. Translation: CASSVGTSGSYEQYF.

The V call is TRBV5-6, the J call TRBJ1-6, with a possible D match to TRBD1 (5 bases). This CDR3 spans 15 amino acids. Germline CDR1 SGHDT, CDR2 YYEEEE. Deletions cut 5 bases from V and 0 bases from J, with 9 bases between. Written as DNA, the CDR3 is TGTGCCAGCAGGGATAGGGGCTCCTATAATTCACCCCTCCACTTT. Translating it yields CASRDRGSYNSPLHF.

The rearrangement links TRBV6-5 to TRBJ2-1; D unresolved. The V and J ends lost 7 bases and 9 bases respectively, with 10 bases between them. Looked up from germline, CDR1 is MNHEY and CDR2 is SVGAGI. The CDR3 sequence is 11 residues long. The CDR3 DNA is TGTGCCAGCACAGGTTTCACTGAGCAGTTCTTC. Its translation: CASTGFTEQFF.

CDR3 in DNA: TGCGCCAGCAGCCAAGCAAACCTTCTCGGCAGGGCCAATCAGCCCCAGCATTTT. Amino acid sequence: CASSQANLLGRANQPQHF. V is TRBV4-1 and J is TRBJ1-5; D is possibly TRBD1 (5 bases). The CDR3 runs to 18 residues. V lost 1 base and J 3 bases, leaving 19 bases between the germline ends. Germline V gene sequence: CDR1 MGHRA, CDR2 YSYEKL.

CDR3 sequence reads: CASSDGTGPGQPQHF. The CDR3 DNA is TGTGCCAGCAGCGACGGGACAGGGCCGGGCCAGCCCCAGCATTTT. This sequence joins TRBV9 and TRBJ1-5; the match to TRBD1 covers 9 bases. The CDR3 is 15 residues long. V lost 3 bases and J lost 7; bases outside the gene matches: 8. Germline V gene lookup returns CDR1 SGDLS and CDR2 YYNGEE.

There are a few counts of this clone. This chain links TRBV6-6 with TRBJ1-3, with 10 bases aligning to TRBD1. The CDR3 consists of 16 residues. Trimming cost V 7 bases and J 7 bases; bases outside gene matches: 13. Germline V gene data show CDR1 as MNHNY and CDR2 as SVGAGI (reference sequence). The CDR3 nucleotides read TGTGCCAGCACCCCTAGTCGACAGGGGGCAAGGAACACCATATATTTT. Protein sequence: CASTPSRQGARNTIYF.

The V gene is TRBV6-5, the J gene TRBJ2-7, with TRBD2 identical over 11 bases. J was trimmed by 2 bases and V by 6 bases; bases with no gene match: 6. This CDR3 is 15 amino acids long. CDR1 and CDR2 from the germline V gene are MNHEY and SVGAGI. The CDR3 bases are TGTGCCAGCAGACCCGGGACTAGCGGTACCTACGAGCAGTACTTC. Amino acids: CASRPGTSGTYEQYF.

As regards this clone: At one end, the junction sequence differs from germline, possibly due to a read error. The CDR3 DNA reads TGTGCTAGCAGCTTAGAGACAGCGAACACCGGGGAGCTGTTTTTT. Translated, it gives CASSLETANTGELFF. The genes are TRBV7-7 and TRBJ2-2; TRBD1 might be the D (5 bases). The germline V gene has CDR1 SSHAT and CDR2 FNYEAQ (reference sequence). The CDR3 length is 15 residues.

The chain combines TRBV7-2 with TRBJ1-2; the match to TRBD1 covers 7 bases. Germline V gene data show CDR1 as SGHTA and CDR2 as FQGNSA. This CDR3 region has 14 residues. V dropped 4 bases and J dropped 6; count of bases not matched to a gene: 8. CDR3 in amino acids: CASSSPRQGNGYTF. In nucleotides, the CDR3 is TGTGCCAGCAGCTCTCCCCGACAGGGCAATGGCTACACCTTC.

The CDR3: CASSPTSIPYRGTNYGYTF. The DNA for the CDR3 is TGTGCCAGCTCACCTACCTCGATTCCGTACAGGGGAACTAACTATGGCTACACCTTC. This chain links TRBV18 with TRBJ1-2; 7 nucleotides agree with TRBD1. Germline V gene data show CDR1 as KGHSH and CDR2 as LQKENI. The CDR3 covers 19 residues. After removal of 3 bases from V and 0 bases from J, the junction contained 16 bases not matched to a gene.

The V gene is TRBV6-5, the J gene TRBJ2-7; 10 positions agree with TRBD1. J was trimmed by 2 bases and V by 4 bases; bases with no gene match: 5. This CDR3 has 15 residues. The germline V gene encodes CDR1 MNHEY and CDR2 SVGAGI. The CDR3 nucleotides read TGTGCCAGCAGTTCCCCGGGGACAGGGGCCTACGAGCAGTACTTC. It is translated as CASSSPGTGAYEQYF.

This clone was seen once. V usage is TRBV3-1 (or the pseudogene TRBV3-2) and J usage is TRBJ1-5; D call uncertain. This CDR3 has 13 amino acids. Trimming pared 4 bases from V and 3 bases from J, leaving 7 bases between. Germline V gene data show CDR1 as LGHDT and CDR2 as YNNKEL (reference sequence). CDR3 DNA sequence: TGTGCCAGCAGCCGTCAGAACAATCAGCCCCAGCATTTT. This translates into CASSRQNNQPQHF.

This chain connects TRBV5-1 to TRBJ2-3, with D possibly being TRBD2 (5 bases). V was trimmed by 4 bases and J by 2 bases, leaving 20 bases between them. The CDR3 has 17 residues. The germline V gene has CDR1 SGHRS and CDR2 YFSETQ. CDR3 protein: CASSPVGRRSFTDTQYF. The CDR3 DNA reads TGCGCCAGCAGCCCAGTCGGACGGAGGTCTTTCACAGATACGCAGTATTTT.

The rearrangement joins TRBV20-1 to TRBJ2-7, with a weak D call TRBD2 (6 bases). The CDR3 totals 11 residues. Germline CDR1 and CDR2: DFQATT and SNEGSKA (reference sequence). V dropped 7 bases and J dropped 3 bases, with 10 bases sitting between them. CDR3: CSVGRDYEQYF. CDR3 nucleotide sequence: TGCAGTGTCGGGCGGGACTACGAGCAGTACTTC.

This chain uses TRBV12-3 or TRBV12-4 with TRBJ1-5, with D tentatively TRBD1 (5 bases). The V end was cut by 6 bases, the J end by 4 bases, with 10 bases between. The CDR3 sequence is 13 residues long. CDR3 sequence reads: CASSQGGNQPQHF. Here the CDR3 DNA reads TGTGCCAGCAGCCAGGGCGGAAATCAGCCCCAGCATTTT.

The rearrangement links TRBV5-1 to TRBJ2-7; 8 bases fit TRBD2. J lost 10 bases, V lost 4 bases, and 16 bases had no gene match. This CDR3 is built from 15 residues. Looked up from germline, CDR1 is SGHRS and CDR2 is YFSETQ. CDR3 nucleotides: TGCGCCAGCAGCCAGTCGGGAGGGGTTATTACAAACCAGTACTTC. Amino acid sequence: CASSQSGGVITNQYF.

V usage is TRBV21-1 and J usage is TRBJ1-5; TRBD1 reflects the table's D call only, with no check against the DNA. TRBV21-1 is shown as a pseudogene. The CDR3 runs to 16 residues. Written as DNA, the CDR3 is TGTGCCAGCAGCAATAATAGACAGGGTCTCAATCAGCCCCAGCATTTT. Translating it yields CASSNNRQGLNQPQHF.

J is TRBJ1-1 and V is TRBV7-6, with a possible D match to TRBD1 (6 bases). Germline CDR1 is SGHVS and CDR2 is FNYEAQ. CDR3 length: 15 amino acids. V lost 6 bases and J 4 bases, leaving 18 bases between the germline ends. The CDR3 DNA is TGTGCCAGCAGTAAATTAACAGGGTTTACCACTGAAGCTTTCTTT. Its translation is CASSKLTGFTTEAFF.

The genes are TRBV19 and TRBJ2-4, with TRBD1 identical over 8 bases. Germline CDR1 LNHDA, CDR2 SQIVND (reference sequence). The CDR3 is made up of 14 amino acids. The V segment lost 4 bases and the J segment 4 bases; nucleotides outside the gene matches: 3. The CDR3 loop is CASSKQGDKNIQYF. As DNA, the CDR3 is TGTGCCAGTAGTAAACAGGGGGATAAAAACATTCAGTACTTC.

The chain employs TRBV15 and TRBJ2-3; 9 bases match TRBD2. The CDR3 covers 16 residues. With V trimmed by 6 bases and J by 7 bases, 14 bases remained unmatched. Germline CDR1 LNHNV, CDR2 YYDKDF (reference sequence). CDR3 in DNA: TGTGCCACCAGGCACGCAAGGCGGGGGGGCCCGAATACGCAGTATTTT. Residues: CATRHARRGGPNTQYF.

The CDR3 region has the DNA TGTGCCAGCAGCCAATTCAAGAGGGCCTCGGGAGATACGCAGTATTTT. It is translated as CASSQFKRASGDTQYF. V is TRBV14 and J is TRBJ2-3; tentative D call: TRBD2 (5 bases). V lost 2 bases, J lost 5 bases, and 17 bases lay in between. Per germline, CDR1 SGHDN and CDR2 FVKESK. This CDR3 is 16 amino acids long.